A single sample gave rise to the 22 T cell receptor beta chains below, sequenced in a study of T cells in Graves' hyperthyroidism and ophthalmopathy. Template material for amplifying TCR beta CDR3 regions consisted of RNA transcripts. With the HTBI primer set, the TCR CDR3 went through a first round of RT-PCR. TCRdb called the multiplex PCR reads again in MiXCR, with one record for every CDR3 protein. The data contain under 550,000 distinct CDR3 sequences, less than 20% of them seen just once; the ten biggest clones take up approximately 50%. Sequencing was carried out using blood. The receptors derive from a man in his forties or fifties with Graves' ophthalmopathy.

This clonotype appeared many times. CDR3 DNA: TGTGCCAGCACCCGAAGGGGGGCTAGCGGGAGAGTAATGGATGAGCAGTTCTTC. This codes for CASTRRGASGRVMDEQFF. V and J are TRBV28 and TRBJ2-1; 10 bases match TRBD2. The CDR3 has 18 amino acids. The trim removed 7 bases at V and 8 bases at J, leaving 20 bases unmatched. CDR1 and CDR2 (germline): MDHEN, SYDVKM.

This clonotype turned up a few times. The chain joins TRBV6-1 to TRBJ1-1; D might be TRBD1 (5 bases). Trimming removed 5 bases from V and 11 bases from J, with 21 bases in between. The germline V gene encodes CDR1 MNHNS and CDR2 SASEGT. The CDR3 totals 14 residues. CDR3 DNA sequence: TGTGCCAGCAGTACTGGACACGTCCCTAAAAGGGCTTTCTTT. It specifies CASSTGHVPKRAFF.

The chain links TRBV28 to TRBJ2-5, with 10 nucleotides matching TRBD1. Per germline, CDR1 MDHEN and CDR2 SYDVKM. The CDR3 has 15 amino acids. J lost 4 bases, V lost 7 bases, and 9 bases had no gene match. CDR3: CASKGPGTGVETQYF. In nucleotides, the CDR3 is TGTGCCAGCAAGGGCCCTGGGACAGGGGTAGAGACCCAGTACTTC.

This clonotype appeared many times. The rearrangement joins TRBV2 to TRBJ1-1, with 8 bases that match TRBD1. This CDR3 has 14 residues. The J segment lost 5 bases and the V segment lost 3 bases, leaving 5 bases of the junction unmatched. Looked up from germline, CDR1 is SNHLY and CDR2 is FYNNEI. The CDR3 sequence is CASSDSGTGTEAFF. Here the CDR3 DNA reads TGTGCCAGCAGTGACTCGGGGACAGGAACTGAAGCTTTCTTT.

The chain links TRBV3-1 to TRBJ2-7, with 12 bases matching TRBD2. V lost 4 bases, J lost 4 bases, and 8 bases stayed unmatched. This CDR3 comprises 16 residues. Germline CDR1 and CDR2: LGHDT and YNNKEL (reference sequence). The DNA of the CDR3 is TGTGCCAGCAGCCGCGCACTAGCGGGAGGATTGTACGAGCAGTACTTC. Its protein is CASSRALAGGLYEQYF.

This chain connects TRBV5-1 to TRBJ1-2; no definite D call. Trimming pared 0 bases from V and 7 bases from J, leaving 7 bases between. Germline V gives CDR1 SGHRS, CDR2 YFSETQ. CDR3 size: 12 residues. The CDR3 protein is CASSLGEGGYTF. The CDR3 nucleotides are TGCGCCAGCAGCTTGGGCGAGGGTGGCTACACCTTC. The entire variable domain, with the rest obtained from reference TRBV5-1 and TRBJ1-2, is as follows: KAGVTQTPRYLIKTRGQQVTLSCSPISGHRSVSWYQQTPGQGLQFLFEYFSETQRNKGNFPGRFSGRQFSNSRSEMNVSTLELGDSALYLCASSLGEGGYTFGSGTRLTVV.

This clonotype appeared a few times. This chain uses TRBV7-9 with TRBJ1-1, with D unresolved. This CDR3 has 15 residues. V gave up 4 bases and J gave up 0 bases, with 12 bases separating them. Germline V gives CDR1 SEHNR, CDR2 FQNEAQ (reference sequence). CDR3: CASSYPRGMNTEAFF. As DNA, the CDR3 is TGTGCCAGCAGCTACCCCCGGGGAATGAACACTGAAGCTTTCTTT.

The V and J genes are TRBV5-6 and TRBJ1-1; 7 positions agree with TRBD1. The CDR3 is 15 amino acids. Germline loops: CDR1 SGHDT, CDR2 YYEEEE. V shed 1 base and J 7 bases; nucleotides not matched to a gene: 10. The CDR3 region has the DNA TGTGCCAGCAGCTTGTCGACAGGGCCGTTGGGTGAAGCTTTCTTT. Translated: CASSLSTGPLGEAFF.

This rearrangement joins TRBV30 to TRBJ2-2, with unresolved D. The CDR3 covers 13 residues. Germline V CDR1 and CDR2: GTSNPN, SVGIG (reference sequence). V dropped 4 bases and J dropped 2 bases, with 8 bases sitting between them. CDR3 protein: CAWNSLNTGELFF. The CDR3 DNA reads TGTGCCTGGAACTCGCTCAACACCGGGGAGCTGTTTTTT.

The rearrangement links TRBV3-1 to TRBJ1-2, with D maybe TRBD1 (6 bases). The CDR3 is 13 amino acids. Trimming removed 6 bases from V and 5 bases from J, with 13 bases in between. Looked up from germline, CDR1 is LGHDT and CDR2 is YNNKEL (reference sequence). The CDR3 DNA is TGTGCCAGCAGATCCCGGGGGCCGTATGGCTACACCTTC. As protein: CASRSRGPYGYTF.

The table lists this clonotype with a few counts. The chain is built from TRBV3-1 and TRBJ2-7; possible D gene TRBD1, 6 bases. Per the germline V gene, CDR1 is LGHDT and CDR2 is YNNKEL (reference sequence). V was shortened by 1 base and J by 6 bases, with 10 bases between the two germline ends. CDR3 size: 13 residues. CDR3 in DNA: TGTGCCAGCAGCCAAGGGCGAGGGGGCGAGCAGTACTTC. Protein product: CASSQGRGGEQYF.

The chain combines TRBV12-5 with TRBJ1-3, with TRBD1 matching 7 bases. CDR1 is LGHNT, CDR2 FRNRAP, per germline. The CDR3 consists of 18 residues. The J segment lost 0 bases and the V segment lost 0 bases, leaving 8 bases of the junction unmatched. For the CDR3, the DNA is TGTGCTAGTGGTTTGGTACTAGGGACAGAGATCTCTGGAAACACCATATATTTT. It specifies CASGLVLGTEISGNTIYF.

In its sample, this clonotype was seen many times. V gene TRBV13 combines with J gene TRBJ2-2, with D perhaps TRBD2 (5 bases). This CDR3 region has 15 residues. Looked up from germline, CDR1 is PRHDT and CDR2 is FYEKMQ (reference sequence). Trimming removed 6 bases from V and 6 bases from J, with 17 bases in between. CDR3 in DNA: TGTGCCAGCAGGCATAGTGGGTTCGGGGCCGGGGAGCTGTTTTTT. Translating gives CASRHSGFGAGELFF.

The rearrangement uses TRBV29-1 and TRBJ2-2; D gene uncertain. Deletions cut 7 bases from V and 6 bases from J, with 12 bases between. CDR1 and CDR2 from the germline V gene are SQVTM and ANQGSEA. The CDR3 has 12 amino acids. This CDR3 is CSGNGPSGELFF. CDR3 in DNA: TGCAGCGGGAACGGCCCGTCCGGGGAGCTGTTTTTT.

The chain employs TRBV12-3 or TRBV12-4 and TRBJ2-1, with D perhaps given as TRBD1 or TRBD2 (5 bases each). The CDR3 contains 12 residues. The germline V and J ends were trimmed by 4 bases and 15 bases, with 16 bases remaining between them. CDR3 sequence: CASSSIRDRGFF. The CDR3 nucleotides read TGTGCCAGCAGTTCCATCAGGGACCGCGGGTTCTTC.

The chain carries TRBV18 and TRBJ2-5, with TRBD2 matching over 13 bases. The germline CDR1 and CDR2 sequences are KGHSH and LQKENI. J gave up 2 bases and V 3 bases, and 3 bases lay outside the gene matches. CDR3 size: 16 residues. CDR3 region: CASSPTGLAGQETQYF. In DNA, the CDR3 is TGTGCCAGCTCACCTACGGGACTAGCGGGACAAGAGACCCAGTACTTC.

The J gene is TRBJ1-1, the V gene TRBV6-1, with D tentatively TRBD1 (5 bases). Germline values: CDR1 MNHNS, CDR2 SASEGT. With 5 bases removed from V and 4 bases from J, the gap between germline ends came to 14 bases. This CDR3 contains 14 residues. The CDR3 region has the DNA TGTGCCAGCAGTTTGCTGACAGCTGGCACTGAAGCTTTCTTT. Encoded protein: CASSLLTAGTEAFF.

On this clonotype: This sequence may be a read error, since a much larger clone differs from it by one base. The gene calls are TRBV6-5 and TRBJ2-7; 8 nucleotides agree with TRBD1. The CDR3 spans 14 residues. The trim removed 2 bases at V and 3 bases at J, leaving 3 bases unmatched. Germline values: CDR1 MNHEY, CDR2 SVGAGI. As DNA, the CDR3 is TGTGCCAGCAGTTACCCCGGGACAGGCTACGAGCAGTACTTC. Its protein is CASSYPGTGYEQYF.

This clonotype occurred many times. The gene calls are TRBV13 and TRBJ2-2; 9 positions match TRBD2. The ends lost 5 bases at V and 3 bases at J; junction bases unmatched: 10. The CDR3 is made up of 17 amino acids. Germline-derived CDR1 and CDR2 are PRHDT and FYEKMQ (reference sequence). The CDR3 DNA follows: TGTGCCAGCAGCCCACCGAGCGGGAGGCTTTACACCGGGGAGCTGTTTTTT. Protein sequence: CASSPPSGRLYTGELFF.

J is TRBJ1-1 and V is TRBV3-1, with D unresolved. V lost 1 base and J lost 5, with 20 bases in between. Germline assignment: CDR1 LGHDT and CDR2 YNNKEL (reference sequence). The CDR3 has 17 amino acids. In DNA form, the CDR3 reads TGTGCCAGCAGCCAAGCTTCTGGACTACTCTCGGGGACTGAAGCTTTCTTT. Translated: CASSQASGLLSGTEAFF.

As concerns this clonotype: A much more abundant neighbour one base away suggests this may be a read error. J is TRBJ1-1 and V is TRBV20-1; no reliable D call. This CDR3 contains 14 residues. CDR1 and CDR2 (germline): DFQATT, SNEGSKA (reference sequence). The V gene lost 3 bases and the J gene lost 3 bases, with 14 bases spanning the gap. CDR3 region: CSARGGQLDTEAFF. DNA of the CDR3: TGCAGTGCTAGGGGCGGGCAGTTGGACACTGAAGCTTTCTTT.

This clonotype has only a few counts. The J gene is TRBJ1-3, the V gene TRBV20-1; no firm D call. Trimming took off 3 bases at V and 1 base at J, with 10 bases between the two ends. The germline CDR1 and CDR2 sequences are DFQATT and SNEGSKA (reference sequence). This CDR3 spans 14 amino acids. CDR3 sequence reads: CSARVSTSGNTIYF. CDR3 DNA: TGCAGTGCTAGGGTCAGTACTTCTGGAAACACCATATATTTT.